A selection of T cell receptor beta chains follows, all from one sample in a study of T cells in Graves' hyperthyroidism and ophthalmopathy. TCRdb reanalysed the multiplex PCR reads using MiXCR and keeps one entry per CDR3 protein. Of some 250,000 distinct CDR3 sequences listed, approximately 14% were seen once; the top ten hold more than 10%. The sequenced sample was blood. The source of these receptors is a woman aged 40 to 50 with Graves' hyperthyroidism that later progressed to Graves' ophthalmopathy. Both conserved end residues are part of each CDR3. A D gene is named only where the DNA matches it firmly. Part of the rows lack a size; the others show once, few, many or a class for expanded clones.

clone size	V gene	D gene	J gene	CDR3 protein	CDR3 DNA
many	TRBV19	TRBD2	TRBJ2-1	CASLPAGGDYNEQFF	TGTGCCAGTCTCCCGGCGGGAGGGGATTACAATGAGCAGTTCTTC
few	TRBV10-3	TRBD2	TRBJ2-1	CAISDRTSGRLYEQFF	TGTGCCATCAGTGACCGGACTAGCGGGAGACTGTATGAGCAGTTCTTC
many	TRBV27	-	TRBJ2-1	CASSPPDFYNEQFF	TGTGCCAGCAGTCCTCCGGACTTTTACAATGAGCAGTTCTTC
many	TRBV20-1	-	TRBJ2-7	CSARNRFEQYF	TGCAGTGCTAGGAATCGATTCGAGCAGTACTTC
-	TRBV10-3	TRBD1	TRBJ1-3	CATTGGSGNTIYF	TGTGCCACCACAGGGGGCTCAGGAAACACCATATATTTT
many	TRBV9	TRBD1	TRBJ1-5	CASSVGTGPQPQHF	TGTGCCAGCAGCGTAGGGACAGGACCACAGCCCCAGCATTTT
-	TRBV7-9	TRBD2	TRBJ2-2	CASSPRLALGELFF	TGTGCCAGCAGCCCTCGACTAGCCCTCGGGGAGCTGTTTTTT
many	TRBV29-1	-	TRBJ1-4	CSVRSATNEKLFF	TGCAGCGTTCGGTCAGCAACTAATGAAAAACTGTTTTTT
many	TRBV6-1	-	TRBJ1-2	CASSNIQGAGNYGYTF	TGTGCCAGCAGTAACATACAGGGCGCAGGGAACTATGGCTACACCTTC
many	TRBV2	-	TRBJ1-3	CASSEGADGNTIYF	TGTGCCAGCAGTGAGGGGGCGGATGGAAACACCATATATTTT
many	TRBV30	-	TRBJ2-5	CALTGSGRETQYF	TGTGCCCTCACGGGCTCCGGACGGGAGACCCAGTACTTC
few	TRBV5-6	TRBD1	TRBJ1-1	CASSGLRDRLMNTEAFF	TGTGCCAGCAGCGGTTTAAGGGACAGACTGATGAACACTGAAGCTTTCTTT
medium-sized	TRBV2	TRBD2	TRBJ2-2	CASSEALAGAAGELFF	TGTGCCAGCAGTGAAGCGCTGGCGGGAGCGGCCGGGGAGCTGTTTTTT
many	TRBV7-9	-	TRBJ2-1	CASSPSRDSYNEQFF	TGTGCCAGCAGCCCATCCCGGGACTCCTACAATGAGCAGTTCTTC
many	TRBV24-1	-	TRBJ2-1	CATSDRLGTAISYNEQFF	TGTGCCACCAGTGATAGGTTAGGAACAGCAATATCCTACAATGAGCAGTTCTTC
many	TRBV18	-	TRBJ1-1	CASSPGGGEAFF	TGTGCCAGCTCACCAGGGGGGGGAGAAGCTTTCTTT
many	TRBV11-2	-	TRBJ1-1	CASSSPQGNTEAFF	TGTGCCAGCAGCTCGCCACAGGGGAACACTGAAGCTTTCTTT
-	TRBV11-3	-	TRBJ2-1	CASSLQGRPGEQFF	TGTGCCAGCAGCCTCCAAGGGAGACCTGGTGAGCAGTTCTTC
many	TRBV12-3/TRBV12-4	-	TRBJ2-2	CASTLGQGSGELFF	TGTGCCAGCACCCTTGGGCAGGGGTCCGGGGAGCTGTTTTTT
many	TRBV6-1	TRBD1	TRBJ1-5	CAIAGTESQPQHF	TGTGCCATCGCCGGGACAGAGAGTCAGCCCCAGCATTTT
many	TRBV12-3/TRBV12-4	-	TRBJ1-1	CASSLTIGTGSTEAFF	TGTGCCAGCAGTTTAACTATCGGGACGGGGAGCACTGAAGCTTTCTTT
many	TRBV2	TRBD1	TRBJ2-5	CASTTQGLQETQYF	TGTGCCAGCACCACACAGGGGCTGCAAGAGACCCAGTACTTC
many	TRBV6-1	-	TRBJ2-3	CASSTRWAPFTDTQYF	TGTGCCAGCAGTACCCGATGGGCTCCCTTCACAGATACGCAGTATTTT
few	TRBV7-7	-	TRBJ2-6	CASSLGPPGLGANVLTF	TGTGCTAGCAGCTTAGGGCCCCCAGGGCTTGGGGCCAACGTCCTGACTTTC
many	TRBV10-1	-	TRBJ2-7	CASSIGGRRDYEQYF	TGCGCCAGCAGTATAGGGGGACGGAGGGACTACGAGCAGTACTTC
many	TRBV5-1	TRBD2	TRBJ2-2	CASSFPSGRRDTGELFF	TGCGCCAGCAGCTTCCCTAGCGGGAGAAGGGACACCGGGGAGCTGTTTTTT
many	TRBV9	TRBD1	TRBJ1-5	CASRRDREKPQHF	TGTGCCAGCAGACGGGACAGGGAGAAACCCCAGCATTTT
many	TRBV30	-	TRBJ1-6	CAWKGRDPRSSYNSPLHF	TGTGCCTGGAAAGGCCGGGACCCCAGGAGCTCCTATAATTCACCCCTCCACTTT
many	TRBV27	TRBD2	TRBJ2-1	CASSAETSRNEQFF	TGTGCCAGCAGTGCCGAGACTAGCCGCAATGAGCAGTTCTTC
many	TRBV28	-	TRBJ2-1	CASSSGYSYNEQFF	TGTGCCAGCAGCTCAGGCTACTCCTACAATGAGCAGTTCTTC
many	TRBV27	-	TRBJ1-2	CASSLGFGKHYGYTF	TGTGCCAGCAGTTTAGGTTTTGGGAAGCACTATGGCTACACCTTC
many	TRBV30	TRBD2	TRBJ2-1	CAWSGTSGYNEQFF	TGTGCCTGGAGCGGGACTAGCGGCTACAATGAGCAGTTCTTC
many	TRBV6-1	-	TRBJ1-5	CATLPPGLRNQPQHF	TGTGCCACCCTCCCTCCGGGGCTGCGCAATCAGCCCCAGCATTTT
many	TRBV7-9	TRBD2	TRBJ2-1	CASSFAGGPMDEQFF	TGTGCCAGCAGCTTTGCGGGAGGGCCTATGGATGAGCAGTTCTTC
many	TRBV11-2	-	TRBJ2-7	CASSSASGGYEQYF	TGTGCCAGCAGCTCAGCCTCAGGGGGGTACGAGCAGTACTTC